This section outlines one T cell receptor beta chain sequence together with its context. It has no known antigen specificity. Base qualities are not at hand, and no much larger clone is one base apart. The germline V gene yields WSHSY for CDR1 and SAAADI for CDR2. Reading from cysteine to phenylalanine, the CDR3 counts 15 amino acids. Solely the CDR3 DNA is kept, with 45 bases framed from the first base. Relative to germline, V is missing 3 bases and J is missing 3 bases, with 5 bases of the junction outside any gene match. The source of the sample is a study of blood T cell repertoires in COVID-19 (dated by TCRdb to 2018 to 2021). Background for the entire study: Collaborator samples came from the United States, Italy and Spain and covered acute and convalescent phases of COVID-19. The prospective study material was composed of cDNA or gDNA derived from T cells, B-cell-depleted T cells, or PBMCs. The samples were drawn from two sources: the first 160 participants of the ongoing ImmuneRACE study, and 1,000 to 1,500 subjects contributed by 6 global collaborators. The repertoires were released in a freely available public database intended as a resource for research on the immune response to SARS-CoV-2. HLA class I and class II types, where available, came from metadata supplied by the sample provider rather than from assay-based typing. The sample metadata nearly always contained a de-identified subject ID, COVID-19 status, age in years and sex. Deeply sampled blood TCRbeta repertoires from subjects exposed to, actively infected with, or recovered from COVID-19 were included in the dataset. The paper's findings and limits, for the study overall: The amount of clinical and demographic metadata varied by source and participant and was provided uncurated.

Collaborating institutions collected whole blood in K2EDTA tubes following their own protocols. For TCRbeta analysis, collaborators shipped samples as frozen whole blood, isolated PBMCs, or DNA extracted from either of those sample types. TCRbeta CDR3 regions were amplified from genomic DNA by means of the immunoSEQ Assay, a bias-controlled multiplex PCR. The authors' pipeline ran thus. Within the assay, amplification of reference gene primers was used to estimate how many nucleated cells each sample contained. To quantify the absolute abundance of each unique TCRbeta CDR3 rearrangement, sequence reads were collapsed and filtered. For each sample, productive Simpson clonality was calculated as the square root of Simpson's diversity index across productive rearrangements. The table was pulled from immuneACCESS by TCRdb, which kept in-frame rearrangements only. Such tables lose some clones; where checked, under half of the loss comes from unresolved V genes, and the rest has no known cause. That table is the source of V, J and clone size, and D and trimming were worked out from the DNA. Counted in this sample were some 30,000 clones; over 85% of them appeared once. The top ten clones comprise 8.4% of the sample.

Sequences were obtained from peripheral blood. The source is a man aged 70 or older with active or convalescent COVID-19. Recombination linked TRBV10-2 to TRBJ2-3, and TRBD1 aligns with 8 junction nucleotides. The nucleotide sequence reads TGCGCCAGCAGTGACCTCCGGGACAGGACAGATACGCAGTATTTT. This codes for CASSDLRDRTDTQYF.